The source of this T cell receptor beta chain is a study of blood T cells in healthy people across ages. Whole-study results and caveats: Researchers deemed the diversity estimates from one million T cells underestimates.

This clonotype was seen a handful of times. Its antigen is not known. Combining a sample-barcoded 5' primer with a J-beta primer mix, a second PCR ran for 7 to 11 cycles. Via MiXCR, TCRdb re-called the 5' RACE reads, giving one row per CDR3 protein. The sample lists 850,000 to 1,000,000 distinct CDR3 sequences, 45% to 60% occurring once. The length of the CDR3 is 12 residues. Germline V gene lookup returns CDR1 SGHTA and CDR2 FQGNSA. V shed 5 bases and J 9 bases; nucleotides not matched to a gene: 3. The sequence derives from a woman aged 60-75 years in good health. The sequencing input was blood. This chain joins TRBV7-2 and TRBJ2-3, with 9 bases that match TRBD1. CDR3 protein: CASSVDRGTQYF. As DNA, the CDR3 is TGTGCCAGCAGCGTCGACAGGGGGACGCAGTATTTT.